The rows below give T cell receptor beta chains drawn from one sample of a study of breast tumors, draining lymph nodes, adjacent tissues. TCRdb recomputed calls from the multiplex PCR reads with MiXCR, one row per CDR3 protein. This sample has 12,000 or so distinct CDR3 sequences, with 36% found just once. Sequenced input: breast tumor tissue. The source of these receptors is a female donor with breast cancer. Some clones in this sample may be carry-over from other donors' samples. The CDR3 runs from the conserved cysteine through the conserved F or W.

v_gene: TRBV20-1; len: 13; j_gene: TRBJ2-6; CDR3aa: CSARPSGANVLTF
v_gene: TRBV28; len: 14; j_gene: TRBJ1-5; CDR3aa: CASSLGRTNQPQHF
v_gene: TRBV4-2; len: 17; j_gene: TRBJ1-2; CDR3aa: CASSQVGPGQGNYGYTF
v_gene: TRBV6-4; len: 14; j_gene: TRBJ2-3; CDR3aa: CASSPGGGTDTQYF
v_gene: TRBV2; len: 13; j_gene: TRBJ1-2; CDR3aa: CASHFREGYGYTF
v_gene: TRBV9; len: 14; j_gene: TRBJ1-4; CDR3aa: CASSGRGGGEKLFF
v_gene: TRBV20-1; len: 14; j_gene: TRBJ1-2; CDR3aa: CSARGGASNYGYTF
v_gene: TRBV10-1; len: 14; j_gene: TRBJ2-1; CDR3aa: CASSENVGNNEQFF
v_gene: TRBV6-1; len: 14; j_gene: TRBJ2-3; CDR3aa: CAGNPGQHTDTQYF
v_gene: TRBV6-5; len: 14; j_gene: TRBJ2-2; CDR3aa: CASNARGLRGELFF
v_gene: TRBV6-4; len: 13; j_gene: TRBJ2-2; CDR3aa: CASSDRDTGELFF
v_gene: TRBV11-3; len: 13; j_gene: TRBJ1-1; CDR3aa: CASSVTRNTEAFF
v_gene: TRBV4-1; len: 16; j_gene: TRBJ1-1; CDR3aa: CASSQDLYRVNTEAFF
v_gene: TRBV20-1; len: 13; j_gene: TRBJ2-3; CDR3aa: CSAESGGTNTQYF
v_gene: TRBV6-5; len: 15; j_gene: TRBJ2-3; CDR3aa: CASRSLAVKTDTQYF
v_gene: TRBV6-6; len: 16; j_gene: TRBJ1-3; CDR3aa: CASSYSSPRSGNTIYF
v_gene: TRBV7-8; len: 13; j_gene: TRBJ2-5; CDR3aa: CASSFDRKETQYF
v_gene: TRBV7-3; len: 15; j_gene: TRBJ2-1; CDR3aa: CASSFSGTSGIEQFF
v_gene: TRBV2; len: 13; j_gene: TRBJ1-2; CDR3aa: CASSERQVYGYTF
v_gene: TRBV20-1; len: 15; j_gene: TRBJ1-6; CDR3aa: CSARDPRQGDSPLHF
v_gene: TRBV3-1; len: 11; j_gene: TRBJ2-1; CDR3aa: CASSHSGPQFF
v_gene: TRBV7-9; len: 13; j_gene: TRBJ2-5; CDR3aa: CASGTGLQETQYF
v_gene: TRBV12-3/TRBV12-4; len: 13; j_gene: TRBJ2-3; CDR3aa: CASSLAGRDTQYF